This T cell receptor beta chain was identified during a study of blood T cell repertoires in COVID-19. Study context: The United States, Italy and Spain supplied acute and convalescent COVID-19 samples. PBMCs, B-cell-depleted T cells, or T cells provided the cDNA or gDNA that made up the material.

Authors' processing steps: For nucleated cells, counts were estimated from reference gene primer amplification. Sequenced by immunoSEQ multiplex PCR; TCRdb stores in-frame clones only, minus some. V and J calls and clone size are those listed in that table; D and trimming were worked out from the DNA. The table has around 140,000 clones, approximately 82% seen once; the top ten hold roughly 10%. This CDR3 is 15 amino acids long. Per the germline V gene, CDR1 is SQVTM and CDR2 is ANQGSEA. The V and J ends lost 5 bases and 4 bases, in that order; junction bases with no gene match: 11. The sequence was obtained from a man in his fifties or sixties with active or convalescent COVID-19. The genes are TRBV29-1 and TRBJ2-5; 9 bases match TRBD1. The sequencing input was peripheral blood. CDR3 nucleotide sequence: TGCAGCGTTAGCCGGGACAGGGTGGTTAGAGAGACCCAGTACTTC. This encodes CSVSRDRVVRETQYF.